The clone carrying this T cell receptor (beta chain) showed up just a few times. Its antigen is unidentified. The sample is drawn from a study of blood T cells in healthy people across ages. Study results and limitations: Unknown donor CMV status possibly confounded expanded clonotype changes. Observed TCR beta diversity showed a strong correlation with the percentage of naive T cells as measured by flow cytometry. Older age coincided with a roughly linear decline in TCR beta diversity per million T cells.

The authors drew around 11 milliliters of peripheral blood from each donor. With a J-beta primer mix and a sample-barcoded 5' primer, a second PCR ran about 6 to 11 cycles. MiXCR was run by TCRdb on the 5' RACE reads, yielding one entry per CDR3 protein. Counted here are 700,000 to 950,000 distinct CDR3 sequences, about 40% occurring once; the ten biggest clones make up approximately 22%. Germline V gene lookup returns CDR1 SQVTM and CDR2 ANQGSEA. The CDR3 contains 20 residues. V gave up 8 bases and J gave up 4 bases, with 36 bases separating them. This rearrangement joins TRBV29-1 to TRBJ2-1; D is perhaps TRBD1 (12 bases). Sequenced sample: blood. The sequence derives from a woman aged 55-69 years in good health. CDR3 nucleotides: TGCAGCCTGGGACAGGGGGCGACTAGCGGGATCCCTGGAGGGTACAATGAGCAGTTCTTC. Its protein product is CSLGQGATSGIPGGYNEQFF.